The rows below give T cell receptor beta chains drawn from one sample of a study of blood T cells in healthy people across ages. Using its own MiXCR run on the 5' RACE reads, TCRdb lists one record per CDR3 protein. Seen here are 450,000 to 600,000 distinct CDR3 sequences, about 27% observed once, and the top ten hold under 4.5%. This same sample was also part of a study on T cells of mothers and their children.

Input material: blood. Every receptor here comes from a boy under 10 years old in good health. CDR3s include the opening cysteine and the closing phenylalanine or tryptophan. A D gene is named only where the DNA matches it firmly. Clone size is given for some rows only: seen once, a few or many times, or a class if the clone is expanded.

V	size	J	D	DNA	CDR3
TRBV20-1	few	TRBJ2-5	.	TGCAGTGCTAGAGATCACGGGGGTACGCGTCAAGAGACCCAGTACTTC	CSARDHGGTRQETQYF
TRBV25-1	few	TRBJ2-1	TRBD1	TGTGCCAGCAGTGGGGGTGACAGGGGCCTTTACAATGAGCAGTTCTTC	CASSGGDRGLYNEQFF
TRBV3-1	.	TRBJ1-2	.	TGTGCCAGCAGCGTTGTCCCAGATGGCTACACCTTC	CASSVVPDGYTF
TRBV12-3/TRBV12-4	few	TRBJ1-3	.	TGTGCCAGCAGATCGGAGGGACGAAACACCATATATTTT	CASRSEGRNTIYF
TRBV27	.	TRBJ2-1	.	TGTGCCAGCGGTGGACCAGTCAATGAGCAGTTCTTC	CASGGPVNEQFF
TRBV4-3	.	TRBJ2-3	TRBD1	TGCGCCAGCAGCCAATCACAGGGGTTATCAGATACGCAGTATTTT	CASSQSQGLSDTQYF
TRBV27	few	TRBJ2-5	.	TGTGCCAGCAGTACTACAGGGTGGGAGACCCAGTACTTC	CASSTTGWETQYF
TRBV9	few	TRBJ2-5	TRBD1	TGTGCCAGCAGCGCAGACAGGGGCACAGAGACCCAGTACTTC	CASSADRGTETQYF
TRBV6-1	.	TRBJ2-1	.	TGTGCCAGCGGAACTTACAATGAGCAGTTCTTC	CASGTYNEQFF
TRBV2	.	TRBJ2-2	TRBD2	TGTGCCAGCAGGGCCGGGACTAGCGGCACCGGGGAGCTGTTTTTT	CASRAGTSGTGELFF
TRBV15	.	TRBJ1-2	.	TGTGCCACCAGCAGAGAAGGGGGCTATGGCTACACCTTC	CATSREGGYGYTF
TRBV12-3/TRBV12-4	.	TRBJ2-7	.	TGTGCCAGCAGTTTTAAGAGGCCGACCCAGCAGTACTTC	CASSFKRPTQQYF
TRBV4-2	.	TRBJ1-4	.	TGTGCCAGCAGCCAAGCGTTCAGAGAAGCTAATGAAAAACTGTTTTTT	CASSQAFREANEKLFF
TRBV12-3/TRBV12-4	many	TRBJ2-1	.	TGTGCCAGCAGCCCGAGCGGCAATGAGCAGTTCTTC	CASSPSGNEQFF
TRBV24-1	few	TRBJ2-1	.	TGTGCCACCAGTTCTGGCCGGGGGAAACCAAGGTATGAGCAGTTCTTC	CATSSGRGKPRYEQFF
TRBV20-1	.	TRBJ2-1	TRBD2	TGCAGTGCTAGACCGGGACTAGCGAGCACTGAGCAGTTCTTC	CSARPGLASTEQFF
TRBV6-1	few	TRBJ1-5	.	TGTGCCAGCAGTGAAACGGGGAATCAGCCCCAGCATTTT	CASSETGNQPQHF
TRBV9	few	TRBJ2-1	TRBD2	TGTGCCAGCAGCCCCAGCGGGAACACCGGAAATGAGCAGTTCTTC	CASSPSGNTGNEQFF
TRBV6-1	.	TRBJ2-7	.	TGTGCCAGCAGTGTCGCGGGGTATGACGAGCAGTACTTC	CASSVAGYDEQYF
TRBV7-8	few	TRBJ2-5	TRBD2	TGTGCCAGCAGCCCGACTAGCGGGGGTGAGACCCAGTACTTC	CASSPTSGGETQYF
TRBV28	.	TRBJ1-3	.	TGTGCCAGCAGGGAGGGGACGGCTGGAAACACCATATATTTT	CASREGTAGNTIYF
TRBV20-1	.	TRBJ2-5	TRBD2	TGCAGTGCTACACCGCCCGCGGGGGGGCCACAAGAGACCCAGTACTTC	CSATPPAGGPQETQYF
TRBV20-1	.	TRBJ2-1	TRBD2	TGCAGTGCTAGTGGTGGGAGGGCCAATGAGCAGTTCTTC	CSASGGRANEQFF
TRBV7-2	.	TRBJ2-1	TRBD2	TGTGCCAGCAGCCTGAGCGGGATGATGGTCAATGAGCAGTTCTTC	CASSLSGMMVNEQFF
TRBV11-3	few	TRBJ2-2	TRBD1	TGTGCCAGCAGCCTTGGGACAGCTAGGGACACCGGGGAGCTGTTTTTT	CASSLGTARDTGELFF
TRBV9	few	TRBJ2-3	TRBD1	TGTGCCAGCAGCGCCAGTGGGGGACAGGGAGGAGCAGATACGCAGTATTTT	CASSASGGQGGADTQYF
TRBV29-1	.	TRBJ2-5	TRBD1	TGCAGCGTGCCGACAGGGACCAACCAAGAGACCCAGTACTTC	CSVPTGTNQETQYF
TRBV25-1	.	TRBJ1-2	.	TGTGCCAGCAGTGATATGAGGGGAGGGGCTGGTGGCTACACCTTC	CASSDMRGGAGGYTF
TRBV7-9	.	TRBJ2-1	TRBD1	TGTGCCAGCAGCTCCGGGACAGAAGAGCAGTTCTTC	CASSSGTEEQFF
TRBV20-1	many	TRBJ1-2	.	TGCAGTGCCTCCGGGACCCCTGAAGGAGGCTACACCTTC	CSASGTPEGGYTF
TRBV10-3	few	TRBJ2-2	TRBD2	TGTGCCATCAGTCAACCCGGACTAGGAAGCACCGGGGAGCTGTTTTTT	CAISQPGLGSTGELFF
TRBV6-1	.	TRBJ2-7	TRBD2	TGTGCCAGCAGTGAATTGGGGTCGGGGGGGAGGTTCGGCGAGCAGTACTTC	CASSELGSGGRFGEQYF
TRBV11-2	.	TRBJ1-1	.	TGTGCCAGCAGCTTAGATATGCGCGGGACAATTTCTGCTTTCTTT	CASSLDMRGTISAFF